This T cell receptor (beta chain) stems from a study of blood T cell repertoires in COVID-19 (dated by TCRdb to about 2020). Regarding the complete study: The collaborator samples originated in the United States, Italy and Spain and spanned the acute and convalescent phases of COVID-19. Deeply sampled blood TCRbeta repertoires from subjects exposed to, actively infected with, or recovered from COVID-19 were included in the dataset. Where available, HLA class I and class II types were taken from metadata supplied by the sample provider and were not determined by assay-based typing. The sample metadata nearly always contained a de-identified subject ID, COVID-19 status, age in years and sex. A freely available public database, intended as a resource for researchers studying the immune response to SARS-CoV-2, is where the repertoires were released. The samples were drawn from the first 160 participants of the ongoing ImmuneRACE study and from roughly 1,300 subjects provided by 6 global collaborators. The prospective study material was composed of cDNA or gDNA derived from T cells, B-cell-depleted T cells, or PBMCs. Summary of the overall study and its limitations: Clinical and demographic metadata were provided uncurated, with the amount varying by source and participant.

For this clone: The antigen this receptor binds is unknown. Base quality data are lacking; no much larger clone is found one base away.

Whole blood was collected in K2EDTA tubes by collaborating institutions according to the institutions' own protocols. For TCRbeta analysis, collaborators shipped samples as frozen whole blood, isolated PBMCs, or DNA extracted from either of those sample types. TCRbeta CDR3 regions were amplified from genomic DNA using the immunoSEQ Assay, a bias-controlled multiplex PCR. On the study's bioinformatics: Within the assay, amplification of reference gene primers was used to estimate how many nucleated cells each sample contained. To quantify the absolute abundance of each unique TCRbeta CDR3 rearrangement, sequence reads were collapsed and filtered. For each sample, productive Simpson clonality was calculated as the square root of Simpson's diversity index over productive rearrangements. TCRdb holds this immuneACCESS table with in-frame rearrangements only. Some clones are missing; in checked studies, unresolved V genes explain under half, and the rest has no known cause. D and trimming come from the DNA, and the V and J calls and clone size come from that table. The sample table records under 200,000 clones; around 82% of these occur just once. 7.5% to 10% of the sample belongs to the ten largest clones.

Source material: peripheral blood. The origin of this receptor is a woman of 80 years or more with acute or convalescent COVID-19.

The CDR3 reads CASSPRTGSGGELFF. The nucleotides read TGTGCCAGCAGCCCCCGGACAGGGTCCGGCGGGGAGCTGTTTTTT. Recombination linked TRBV11-2 to TRBJ2-2; 8 bases in between match TRBD1. V has 5 bases trimmed and J has 7 bases trimmed; junction bases matching no gene number 9. The germline V gene gives CDR1 as SGHAT and CDR2 as FQNNGV. The CDR3 has 15 amino acids, counting the end cysteine and phenylalanine. Just CDR3 DNA is preserved here, 45 bases in frame from base 1.